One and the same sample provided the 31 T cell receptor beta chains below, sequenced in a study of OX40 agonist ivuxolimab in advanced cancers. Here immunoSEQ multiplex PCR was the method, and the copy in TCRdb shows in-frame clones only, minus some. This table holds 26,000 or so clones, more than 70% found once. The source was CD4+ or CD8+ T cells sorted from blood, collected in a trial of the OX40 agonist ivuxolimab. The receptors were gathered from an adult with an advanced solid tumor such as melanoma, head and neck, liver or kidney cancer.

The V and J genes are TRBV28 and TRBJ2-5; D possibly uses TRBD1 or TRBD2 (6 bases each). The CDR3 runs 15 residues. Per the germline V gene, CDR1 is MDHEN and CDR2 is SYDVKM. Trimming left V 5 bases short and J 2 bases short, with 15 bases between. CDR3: CASSPPRGLQETQYF. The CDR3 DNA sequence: TGTGCCAGCAGTCCGCCCCGGGGGCTGCAAGAGACCCAGTACTTC.

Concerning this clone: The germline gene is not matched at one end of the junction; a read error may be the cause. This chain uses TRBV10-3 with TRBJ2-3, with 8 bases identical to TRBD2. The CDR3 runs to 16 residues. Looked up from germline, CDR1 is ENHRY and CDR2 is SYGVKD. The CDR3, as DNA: TGTGCCATCAGTGGGCAGACTAGCGCCTCCACAAATACGCAGTATTTT. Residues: CAISGQTSASTNTQYF.

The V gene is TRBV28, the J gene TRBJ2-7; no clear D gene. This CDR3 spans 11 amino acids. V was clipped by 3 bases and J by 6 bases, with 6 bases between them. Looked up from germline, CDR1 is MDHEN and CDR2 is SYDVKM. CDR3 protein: CASSLGGEQYF. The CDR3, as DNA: TGTGCCAGCAGTTTGGGTGGCGAGCAGTACTTC.

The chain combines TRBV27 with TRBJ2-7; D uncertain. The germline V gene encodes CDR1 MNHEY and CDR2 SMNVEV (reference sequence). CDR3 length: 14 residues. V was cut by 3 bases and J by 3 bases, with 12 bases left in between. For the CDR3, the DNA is TGTGCCAGCAGTTTGGCGACCGGAGACTACGAGCAGTACTTC. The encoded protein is CASSLATGDYEQYF.

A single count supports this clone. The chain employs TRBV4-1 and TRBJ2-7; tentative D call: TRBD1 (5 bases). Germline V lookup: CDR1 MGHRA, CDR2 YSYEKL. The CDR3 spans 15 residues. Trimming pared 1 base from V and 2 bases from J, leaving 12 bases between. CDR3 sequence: CASSQAPGQTYEQYF. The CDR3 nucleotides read TGCGCCAGCAGCCAAGCCCCAGGGCAGACCTACGAGCAGTACTTC.

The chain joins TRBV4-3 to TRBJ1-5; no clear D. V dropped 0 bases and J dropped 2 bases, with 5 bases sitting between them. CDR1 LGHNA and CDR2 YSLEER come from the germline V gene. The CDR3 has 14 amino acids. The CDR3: CASSQDWGNQPQHF. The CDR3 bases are TGCGCCAGCAGCCAAGATTGGGGCAATCAGCCCCAGCATTTT.

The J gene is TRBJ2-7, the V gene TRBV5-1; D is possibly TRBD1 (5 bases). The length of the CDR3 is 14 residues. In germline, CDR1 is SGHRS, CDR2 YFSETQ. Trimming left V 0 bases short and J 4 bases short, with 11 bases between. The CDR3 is CASSLVQGLYEQYF. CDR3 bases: TGCGCCAGCAGCTTGGTGCAGGGTTTATACGAGCAGTACTTC.

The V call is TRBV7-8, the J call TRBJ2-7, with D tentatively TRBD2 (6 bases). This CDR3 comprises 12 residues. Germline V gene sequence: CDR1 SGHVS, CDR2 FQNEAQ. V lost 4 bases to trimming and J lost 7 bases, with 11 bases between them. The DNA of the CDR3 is TGTGCCAGCAGCTGGGACTGGACTGAGCAGTACTTC. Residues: CASSWDWTEQYF.

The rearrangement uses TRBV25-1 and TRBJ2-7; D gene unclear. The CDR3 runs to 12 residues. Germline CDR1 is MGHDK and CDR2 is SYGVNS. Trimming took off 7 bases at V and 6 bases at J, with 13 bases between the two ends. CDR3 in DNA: TGTGCCAGCACCCAGGACCTCCCCGAGCAGTACTTC. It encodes CASTQDLPEQYF.

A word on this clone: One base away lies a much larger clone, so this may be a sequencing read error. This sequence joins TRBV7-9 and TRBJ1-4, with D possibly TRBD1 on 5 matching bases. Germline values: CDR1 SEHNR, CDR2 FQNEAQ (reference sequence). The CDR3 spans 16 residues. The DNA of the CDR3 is TGTACCAGCAGCTTACTCCCCCAGGGATTCAACGAAAAACTGTTTTTT. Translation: CTSSLLPQGFNEKLFF.

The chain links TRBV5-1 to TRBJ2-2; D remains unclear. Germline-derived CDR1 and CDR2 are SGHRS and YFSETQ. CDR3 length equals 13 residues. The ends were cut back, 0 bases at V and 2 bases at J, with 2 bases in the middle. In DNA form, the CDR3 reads TGCGCCAGCAGCTTGGCCAACACCGGGGAGCTGTTTTTT. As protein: CASSLANTGELFF.

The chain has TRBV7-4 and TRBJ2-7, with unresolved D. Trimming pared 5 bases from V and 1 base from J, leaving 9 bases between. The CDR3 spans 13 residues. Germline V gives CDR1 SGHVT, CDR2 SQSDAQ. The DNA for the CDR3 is TGTGCCAGCAGCCCCGGTGCGTCCTACGAGCAGTACTTC. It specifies CASSPGASYEQYF.

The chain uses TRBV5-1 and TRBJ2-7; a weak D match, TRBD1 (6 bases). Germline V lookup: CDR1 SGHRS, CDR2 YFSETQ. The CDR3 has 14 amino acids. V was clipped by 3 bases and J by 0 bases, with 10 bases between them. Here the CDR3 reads CASSWVTGSYEQYF. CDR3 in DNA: TGCGCCAGCAGCTGGGTGACAGGCTCCTACGAGCAGTACTTC.

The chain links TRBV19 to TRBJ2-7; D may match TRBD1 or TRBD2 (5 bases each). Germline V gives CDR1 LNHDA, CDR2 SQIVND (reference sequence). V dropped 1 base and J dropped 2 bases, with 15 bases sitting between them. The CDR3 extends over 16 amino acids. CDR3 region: CASSIVLGTVPYEQYF. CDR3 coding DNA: TGTGCCAGTAGTATAGTACTTGGGACGGTACCCTACGAGCAGTACTTC.

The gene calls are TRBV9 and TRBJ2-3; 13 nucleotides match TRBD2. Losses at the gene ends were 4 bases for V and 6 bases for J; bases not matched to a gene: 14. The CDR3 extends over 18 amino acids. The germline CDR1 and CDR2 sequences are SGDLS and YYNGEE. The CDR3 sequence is CASSPTGLAGAPGDTQYF. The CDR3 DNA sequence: TGTGCCAGCAGCCCTACCGGACTAGCGGGGGCCCCGGGTGATACGCAGTATTTT.

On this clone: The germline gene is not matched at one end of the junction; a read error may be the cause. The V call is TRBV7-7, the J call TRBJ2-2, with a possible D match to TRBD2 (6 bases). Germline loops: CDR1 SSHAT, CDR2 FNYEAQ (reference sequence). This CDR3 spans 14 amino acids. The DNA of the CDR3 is TGTGCTAGCAGCCGGGACTTAAACACCGGGGAGCTGTTTTTT. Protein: CASSRDLNTGELFF.

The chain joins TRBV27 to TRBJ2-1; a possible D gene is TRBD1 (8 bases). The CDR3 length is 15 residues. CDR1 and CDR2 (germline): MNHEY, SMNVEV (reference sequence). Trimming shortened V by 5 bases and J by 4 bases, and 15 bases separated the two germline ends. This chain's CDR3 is CASSTTGGGYNEQFF. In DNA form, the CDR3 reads TGTGCCAGCAGTACAACAGGGGGGGGTTACAATGAGCAGTTCTTC.

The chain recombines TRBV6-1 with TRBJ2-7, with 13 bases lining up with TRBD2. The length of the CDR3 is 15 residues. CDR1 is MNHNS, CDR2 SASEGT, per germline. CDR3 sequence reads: CATQKGTSGAYEQYF. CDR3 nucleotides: TGTGCTACCCAAAAGGGGACTAGCGGGGCCTACGAGCAGTACTTC.

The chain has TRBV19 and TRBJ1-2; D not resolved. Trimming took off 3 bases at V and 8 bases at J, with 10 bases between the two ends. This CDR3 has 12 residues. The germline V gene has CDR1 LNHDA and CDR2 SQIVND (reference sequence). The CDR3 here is CASSMGMEGYTF. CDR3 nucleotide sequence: TGTGCCAGTAGTATGGGGATGGAAGGCTACACCTTC.

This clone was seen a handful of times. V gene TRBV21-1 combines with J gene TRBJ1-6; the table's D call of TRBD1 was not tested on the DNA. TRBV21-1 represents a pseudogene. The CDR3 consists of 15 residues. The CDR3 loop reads CASSPGQGNNSPLHF. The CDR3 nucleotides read TGTGCCAGCAGCCCCGGTCAGGGCAATAATTCACCCCTCCACTTT.

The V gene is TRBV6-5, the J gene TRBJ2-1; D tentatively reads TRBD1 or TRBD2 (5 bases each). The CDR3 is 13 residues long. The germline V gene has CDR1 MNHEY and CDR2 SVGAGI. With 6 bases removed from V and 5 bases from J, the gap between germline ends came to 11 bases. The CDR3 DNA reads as TGTGCCAGCAGGACTGGGGGTAACAATGAGCAGTTCTTC. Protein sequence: CASRTGGNNEQFF.

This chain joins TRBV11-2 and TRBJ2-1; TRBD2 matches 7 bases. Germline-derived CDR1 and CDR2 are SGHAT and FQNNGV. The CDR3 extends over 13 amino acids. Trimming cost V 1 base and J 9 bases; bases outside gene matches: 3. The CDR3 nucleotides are TGTGCCAGCAGCTTAGGGACTAGTGTTGAGCAGTTCTTC. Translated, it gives CASSLGTSVEQFF.

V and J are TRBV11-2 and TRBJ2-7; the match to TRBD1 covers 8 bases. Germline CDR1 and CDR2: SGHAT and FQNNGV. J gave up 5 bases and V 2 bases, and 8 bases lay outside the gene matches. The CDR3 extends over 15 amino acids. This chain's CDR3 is CASSLFKTTGDEQYF. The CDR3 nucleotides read TGTGCCAGCAGCTTATTCAAGACGACAGGGGACGAGCAGTACTTC.

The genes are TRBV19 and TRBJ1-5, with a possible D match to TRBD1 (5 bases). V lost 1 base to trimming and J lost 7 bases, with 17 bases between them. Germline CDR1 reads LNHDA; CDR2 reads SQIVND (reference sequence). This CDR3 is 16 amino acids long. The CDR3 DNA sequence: TGTGCCAGTAGTATAGGCGCGGCAGTTCGGGACCAGCCCCAGCATTTT. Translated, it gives CASSIGAAVRDQPQHF.

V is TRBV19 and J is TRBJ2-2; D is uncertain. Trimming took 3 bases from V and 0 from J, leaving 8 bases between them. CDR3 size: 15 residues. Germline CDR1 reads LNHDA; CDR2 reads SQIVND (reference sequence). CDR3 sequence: CASSIFSPNTGELFF. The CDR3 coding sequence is TGTGCCAGTAGTATCTTTTCCCCGAACACCGGGGAGCTGTTTTTT. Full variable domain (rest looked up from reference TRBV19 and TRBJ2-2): DGGITQSPKYLFRKEGQNVTLSCEQNLNHDAMYWYRQDPGQGLRLIYYSQIVNDFQKGDIAEGYSVSREKKESFPLTVTSAQKNPTAFYLCASSIFSPNTGELFFGEGSRLTVL.

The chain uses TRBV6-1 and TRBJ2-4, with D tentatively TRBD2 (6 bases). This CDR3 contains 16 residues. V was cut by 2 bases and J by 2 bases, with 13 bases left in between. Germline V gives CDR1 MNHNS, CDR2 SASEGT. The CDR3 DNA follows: TGTGCCAGCAGTGAACCATGGAGGGTTTCCAAAAACATTCAGTACTTC. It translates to CASSEPWRVSKNIQYF.

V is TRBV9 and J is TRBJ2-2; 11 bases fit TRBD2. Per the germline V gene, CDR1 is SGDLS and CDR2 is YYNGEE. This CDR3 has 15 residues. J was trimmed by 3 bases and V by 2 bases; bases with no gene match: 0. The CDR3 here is CASSVSGRDTGELFF. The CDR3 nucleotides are TGTGCCAGCAGCGTTAGCGGGAGGGACACCGGGGAGCTGTTTTTT.

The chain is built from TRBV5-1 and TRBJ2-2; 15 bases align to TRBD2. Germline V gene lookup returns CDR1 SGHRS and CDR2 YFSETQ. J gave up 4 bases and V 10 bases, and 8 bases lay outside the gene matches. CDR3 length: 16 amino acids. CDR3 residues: CACRPGLAGGTGELFF. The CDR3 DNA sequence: TGCGCCTGTCGACCGGGACTAGCGGGGGGCACCGGGGAGCTGTTTTTT.

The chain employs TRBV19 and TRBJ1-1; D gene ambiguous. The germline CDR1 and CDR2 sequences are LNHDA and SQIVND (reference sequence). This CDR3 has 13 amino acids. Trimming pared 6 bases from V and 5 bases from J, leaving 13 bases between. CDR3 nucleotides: TGTGCCAGTAGGCCCAAGGGATGGACTGAAGCTTTCTTT. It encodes CASRPKGWTEAFF.

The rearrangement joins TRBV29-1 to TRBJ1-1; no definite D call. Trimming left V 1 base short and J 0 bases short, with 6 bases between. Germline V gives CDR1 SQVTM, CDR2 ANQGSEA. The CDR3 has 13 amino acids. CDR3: CSVEVTMNTEAFF. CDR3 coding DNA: TGCAGCGTTGAAGTGACAATGAACACTGAAGCTTTCTTT.

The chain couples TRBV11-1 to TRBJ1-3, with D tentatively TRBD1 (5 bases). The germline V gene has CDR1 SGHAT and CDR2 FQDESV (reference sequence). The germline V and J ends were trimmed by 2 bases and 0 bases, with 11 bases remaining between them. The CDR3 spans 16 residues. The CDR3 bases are TGTGCCAGCAGCTTAAGGACGGGGCTCTCTGGAAACACCATATATTTT. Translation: CASSLRTGLSGNTIYF.